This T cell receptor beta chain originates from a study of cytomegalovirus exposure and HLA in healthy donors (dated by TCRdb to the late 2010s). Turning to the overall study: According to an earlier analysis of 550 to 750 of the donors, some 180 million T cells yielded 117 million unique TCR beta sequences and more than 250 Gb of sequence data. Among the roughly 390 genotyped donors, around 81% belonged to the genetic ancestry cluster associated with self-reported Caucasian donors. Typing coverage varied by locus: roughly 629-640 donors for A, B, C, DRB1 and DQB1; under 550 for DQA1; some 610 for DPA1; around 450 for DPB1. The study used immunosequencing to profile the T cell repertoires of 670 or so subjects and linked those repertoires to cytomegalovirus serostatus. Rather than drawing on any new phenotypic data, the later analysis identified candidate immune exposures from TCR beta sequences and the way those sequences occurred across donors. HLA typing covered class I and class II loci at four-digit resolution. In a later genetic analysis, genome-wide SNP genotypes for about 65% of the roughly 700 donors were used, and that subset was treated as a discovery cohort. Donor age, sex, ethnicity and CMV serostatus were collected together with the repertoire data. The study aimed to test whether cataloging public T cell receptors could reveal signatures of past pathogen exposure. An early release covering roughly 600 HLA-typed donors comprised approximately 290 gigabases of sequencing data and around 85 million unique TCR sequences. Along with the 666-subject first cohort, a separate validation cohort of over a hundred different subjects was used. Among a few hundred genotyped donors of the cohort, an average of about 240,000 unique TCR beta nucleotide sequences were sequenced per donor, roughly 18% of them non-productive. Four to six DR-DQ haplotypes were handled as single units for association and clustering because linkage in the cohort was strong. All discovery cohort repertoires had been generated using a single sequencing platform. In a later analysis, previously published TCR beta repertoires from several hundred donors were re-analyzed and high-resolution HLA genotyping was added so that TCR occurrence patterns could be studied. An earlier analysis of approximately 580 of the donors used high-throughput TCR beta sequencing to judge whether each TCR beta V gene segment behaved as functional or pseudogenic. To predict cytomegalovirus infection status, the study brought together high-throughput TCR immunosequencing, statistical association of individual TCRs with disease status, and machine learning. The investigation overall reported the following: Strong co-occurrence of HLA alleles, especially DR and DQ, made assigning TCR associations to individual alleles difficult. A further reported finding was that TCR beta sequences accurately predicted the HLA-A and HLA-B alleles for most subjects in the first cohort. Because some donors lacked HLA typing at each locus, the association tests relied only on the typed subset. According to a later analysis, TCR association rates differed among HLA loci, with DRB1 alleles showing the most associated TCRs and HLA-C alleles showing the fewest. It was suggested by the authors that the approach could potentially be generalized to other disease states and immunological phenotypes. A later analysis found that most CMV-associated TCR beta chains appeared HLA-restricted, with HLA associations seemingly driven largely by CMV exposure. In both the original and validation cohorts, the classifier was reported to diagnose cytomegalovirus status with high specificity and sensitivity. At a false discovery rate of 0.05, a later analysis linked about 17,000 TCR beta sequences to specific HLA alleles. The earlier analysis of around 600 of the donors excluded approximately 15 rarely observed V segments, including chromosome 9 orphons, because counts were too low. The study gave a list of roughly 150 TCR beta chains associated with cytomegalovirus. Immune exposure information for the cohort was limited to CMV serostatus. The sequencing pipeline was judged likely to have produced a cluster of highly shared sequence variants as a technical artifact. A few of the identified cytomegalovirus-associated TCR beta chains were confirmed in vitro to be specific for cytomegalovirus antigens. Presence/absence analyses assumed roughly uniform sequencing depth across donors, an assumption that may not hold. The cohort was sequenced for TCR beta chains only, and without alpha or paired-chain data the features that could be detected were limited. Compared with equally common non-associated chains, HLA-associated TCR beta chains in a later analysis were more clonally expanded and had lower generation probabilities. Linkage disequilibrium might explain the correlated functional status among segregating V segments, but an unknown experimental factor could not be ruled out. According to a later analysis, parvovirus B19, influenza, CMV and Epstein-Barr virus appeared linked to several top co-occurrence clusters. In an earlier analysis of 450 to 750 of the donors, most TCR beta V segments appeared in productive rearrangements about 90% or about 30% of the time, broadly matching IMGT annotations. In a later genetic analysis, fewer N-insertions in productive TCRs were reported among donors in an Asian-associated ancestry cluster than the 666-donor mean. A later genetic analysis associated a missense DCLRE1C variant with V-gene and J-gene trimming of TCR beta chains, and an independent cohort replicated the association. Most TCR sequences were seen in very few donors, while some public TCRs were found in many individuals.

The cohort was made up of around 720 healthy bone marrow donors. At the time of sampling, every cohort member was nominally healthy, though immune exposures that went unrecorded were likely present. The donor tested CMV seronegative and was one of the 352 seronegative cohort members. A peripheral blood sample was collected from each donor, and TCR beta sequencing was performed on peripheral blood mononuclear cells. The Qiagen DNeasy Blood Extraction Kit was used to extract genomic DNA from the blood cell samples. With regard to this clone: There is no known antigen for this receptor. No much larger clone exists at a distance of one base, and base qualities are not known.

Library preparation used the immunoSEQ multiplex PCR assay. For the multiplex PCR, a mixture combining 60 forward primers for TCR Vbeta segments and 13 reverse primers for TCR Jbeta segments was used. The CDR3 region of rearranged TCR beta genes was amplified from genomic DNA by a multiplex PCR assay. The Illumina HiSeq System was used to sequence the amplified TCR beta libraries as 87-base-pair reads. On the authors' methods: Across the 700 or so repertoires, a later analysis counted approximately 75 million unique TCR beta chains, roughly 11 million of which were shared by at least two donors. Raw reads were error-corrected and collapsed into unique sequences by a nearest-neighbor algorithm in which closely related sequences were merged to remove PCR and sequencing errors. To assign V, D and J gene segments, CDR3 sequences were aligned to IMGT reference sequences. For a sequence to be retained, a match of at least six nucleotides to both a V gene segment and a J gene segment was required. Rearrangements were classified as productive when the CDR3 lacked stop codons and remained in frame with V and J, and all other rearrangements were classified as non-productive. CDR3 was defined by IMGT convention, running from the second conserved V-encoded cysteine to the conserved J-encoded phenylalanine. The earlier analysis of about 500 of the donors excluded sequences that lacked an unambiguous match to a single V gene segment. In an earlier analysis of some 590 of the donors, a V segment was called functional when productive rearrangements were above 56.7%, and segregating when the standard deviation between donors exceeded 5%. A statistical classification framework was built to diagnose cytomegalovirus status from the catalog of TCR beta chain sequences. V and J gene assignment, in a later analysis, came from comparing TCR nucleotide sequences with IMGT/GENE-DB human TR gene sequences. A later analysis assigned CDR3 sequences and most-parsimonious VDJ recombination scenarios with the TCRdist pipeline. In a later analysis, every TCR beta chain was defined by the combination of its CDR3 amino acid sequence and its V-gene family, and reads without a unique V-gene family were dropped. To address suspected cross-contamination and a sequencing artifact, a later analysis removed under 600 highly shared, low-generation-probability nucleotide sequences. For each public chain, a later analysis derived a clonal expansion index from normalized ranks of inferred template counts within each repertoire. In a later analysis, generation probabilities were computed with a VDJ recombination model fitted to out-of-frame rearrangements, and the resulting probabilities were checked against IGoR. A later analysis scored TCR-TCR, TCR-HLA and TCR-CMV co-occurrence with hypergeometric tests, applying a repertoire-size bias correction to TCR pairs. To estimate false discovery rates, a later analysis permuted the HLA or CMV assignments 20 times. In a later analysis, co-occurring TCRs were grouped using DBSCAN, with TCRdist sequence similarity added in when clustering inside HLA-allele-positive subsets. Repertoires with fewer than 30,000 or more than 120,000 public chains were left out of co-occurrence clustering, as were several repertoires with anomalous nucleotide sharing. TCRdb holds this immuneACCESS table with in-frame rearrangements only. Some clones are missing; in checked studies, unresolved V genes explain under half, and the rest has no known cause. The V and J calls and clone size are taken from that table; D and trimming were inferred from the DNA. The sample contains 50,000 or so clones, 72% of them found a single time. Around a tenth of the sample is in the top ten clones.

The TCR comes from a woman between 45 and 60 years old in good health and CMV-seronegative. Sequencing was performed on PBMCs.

DNA sequence: TGTGCCAGCAGCTTTTCAGTTGCCACTGAAGCTTTCTTT. It is translated as CASSFSVATEAFF. The V and J segments used are TRBV7-8 and TRBJ1-1; too little of a D gene remains to name it. The CDR3 holds 13 amino acids from the cysteine to the phenylalanine. The entry retains the CDR3 DNA only, 39 bases that are in frame from base 1. Looking up the germline V gene yields CDR1 SGHVS and CDR2 FQNEAQ. The junction shows trimming of 3 bases on V and 4 bases on J, plus 9 bases between the germline ends. Here the CDR3 is joined to the reference TRBV7-8 and TRBJ1-1 genes, and the full variable domain is: GAGVSQSPRYKVAKRGQDVALRCDPISGHVSLFWYQQALGQGPEFLTYFQNEAQLDKSGLPSDRFFAERPEGSVSTLKIQRTQQEDSAVYLCASSFSVATEAFFGQGTRLTVV.